This T cell receptor beta chain was observed in a study of blood T cell repertoires in COVID-19. This CDR3 is built from 14 residues. Trimming cost V 5 bases and J 6 bases; bases outside gene matches: 9. The germline CDR1 and CDR2 sequences are MNHEY and SVGAGI. The method was immunoSEQ multiplex PCR; TCRdb's version includes in-frame clones alone and lacks a portion of them. Among roughly 54,000 clones listed, approximately 91% were seen once. This sequence originates from a woman aged 60-70 years with active or convalescent COVID-19. The chain combines TRBV6-5 with TRBJ2-7; 8 nucleotides agree with TRBD1. Sequences were obtained from peripheral blood. CDR3 sequence: CASSPSFRGLEQYF. CDR3 in DNA: TGTGCCAGCAGTCCTTCCTTCAGGGGGCTCGAGCAGTACTTC.